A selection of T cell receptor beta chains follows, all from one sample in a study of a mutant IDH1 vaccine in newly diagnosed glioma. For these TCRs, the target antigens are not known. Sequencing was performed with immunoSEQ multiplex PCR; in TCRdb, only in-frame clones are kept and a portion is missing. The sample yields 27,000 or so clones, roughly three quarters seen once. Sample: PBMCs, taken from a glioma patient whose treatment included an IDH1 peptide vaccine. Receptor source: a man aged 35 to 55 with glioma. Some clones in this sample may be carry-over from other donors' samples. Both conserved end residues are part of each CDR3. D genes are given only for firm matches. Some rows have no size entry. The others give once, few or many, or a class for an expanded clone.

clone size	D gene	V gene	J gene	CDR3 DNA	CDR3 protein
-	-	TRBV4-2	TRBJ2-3	TGTGCCAGCAGCCAAGATGAGAACACAGATACGCAGTATTTT	CASSQDENTDTQYF
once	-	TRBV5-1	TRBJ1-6	TGCGCCAGCAGCTTGGCTATGGGGGAGTGGGGCAATTCACCCCTCCACTTT	CASSLAMGEWGNSPLHF
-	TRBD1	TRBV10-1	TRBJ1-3	TGCGCCAGCAGATTACCGGGACAGGGGGAAGGAAACACCATATATTTT	CASRLPGQGEGNTIYF
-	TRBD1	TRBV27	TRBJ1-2	TGTGCCAGCAGTCCGCAGGGGGCGGAGGGCTACACCTTC	CASSPQGAEGYTF
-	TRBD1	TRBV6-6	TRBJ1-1	TGTGCCAGCAGTTCAACCCAGGGGGACACTGAAGCTTTCTTT	CASSSTQGDTEAFF
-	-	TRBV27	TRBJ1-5	TGTGCCAGCAGTTTATCGCACAATCAGCCCCAGCATTTT	CASSLSHNQPQHF
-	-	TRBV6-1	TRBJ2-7	TGTGCCAGCAGTGAAGTAACTTGGGCCCGGAACGAGCAGTACTTC	CASSEVTWARNEQYF
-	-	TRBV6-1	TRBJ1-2	TGTGCCAGCAGCCTCACGGTGGTCTATGGCTACACCTTC	CASSLTVVYGYTF
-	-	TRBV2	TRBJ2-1	TGTGCCAGCTCTCCGGTTCCAACCGAGCTGCAGTTCTTC	CASSPVPTELQFF
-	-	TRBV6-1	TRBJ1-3	TGTGCCAGCAGTGAAGGGGACGGAAACACCATATATTTT	CASSEGDGNTIYF
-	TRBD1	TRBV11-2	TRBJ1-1	TGTGCCAGCAGCTTAGGGGGGTCCGGGACAGCAGTTCTCTTT	CASSLGGSGTAVLF
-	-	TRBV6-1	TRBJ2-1	TGTGCCAGCAGTGAAGAGAGTGAGCAGTTCTTC	CASSEESEQFF
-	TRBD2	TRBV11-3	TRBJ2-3	TGTGCCAGCAGCTTAGGAGTAGCGGGGGGCGGCACAGATACGCAGTATTTT	CASSLGVAGGGTDTQYF
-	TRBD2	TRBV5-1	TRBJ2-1	TGCGCCAGCAGCGGGATAGCGGGGGGGGACTACAATGAGCAGTTCTTC	CASSGIAGGDYNEQFF
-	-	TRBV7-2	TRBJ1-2	TGTGCCAGCAGCCCCCGGAGGACGGAAGTCTCTGGCTACACCTTC	CASSPRRTEVSGYTF
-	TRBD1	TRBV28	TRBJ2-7	TGTGCCAGCAAAACGGGACAGGGGAACTACGAGCAGTACTTC	CASKTGQGNYEQYF
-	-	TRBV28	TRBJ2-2	TGTGCCAGCAGTTCGCCCGGCTTGAACACCGGGGAGCTGTTTTTT	CASSSPGLNTGELFF
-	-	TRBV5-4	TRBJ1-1	TGTGCCAGCAGCGCAATGGTGGGGAGGGGGGGGAACACTGAAGCTTTCTTT	CASSAMVGRGGNTEAFF
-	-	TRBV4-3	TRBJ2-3	TGCGCCAGCAGCCTGGGGGTCACAGATACGCAGTATTTT	CASSLGVTDTQYF
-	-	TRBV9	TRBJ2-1	TGTGCCAGCAGCGTAGGGGGCGGCTACAATGAGCAGTTCTTC	CASSVGGGYNEQFF
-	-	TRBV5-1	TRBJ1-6	TGCGCCAGCAGCTTGGCTTTGGACCAGGGAACACCCCTCCACTTT	CASSLALDQGTPLHF
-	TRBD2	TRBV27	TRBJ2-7	TGTGCCAGCAGTTTACTAGCGGGGTCCTCCTACGAGCAGTACTTC	CASSLLAGSSYEQYF
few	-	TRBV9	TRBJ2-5	TGTGCCAGCAGCGAAGGGGGGGGATCTGGGACCCAGTACTTC	CASSEGGGSGTQYF
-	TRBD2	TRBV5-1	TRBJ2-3	TGCGCCAGCAGCCCGGGAGGCGGTAACACAGATACGCAGTATTTT	CASSPGGGNTDTQYF
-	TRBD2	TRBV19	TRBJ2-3	TGTGCCAGTAGTCGTCTCGGGGGGGGCGTCACAGATACGCAGTATTTT	CASSRLGGGVTDTQYF
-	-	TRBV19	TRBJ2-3	TGTGCCAGTAGTATAAGCCTCACAGATACGCAGTATTTT	CASSISLTDTQYF
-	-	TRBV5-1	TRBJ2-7	TGCGCCAGCAGCTTGGCTCCAGCTTACTCCTACGAGCAGTACTTC	CASSLAPAYSYEQYF
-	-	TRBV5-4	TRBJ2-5	TGTGCCAGCAGCTTAGGGGGTAGTCTAACGGAGACCCAGTACTTC	CASSLGGSLTETQYF
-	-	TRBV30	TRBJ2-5	TGTGCCTGGCGGCTGGGGATGATGGAGACCCAGTACTTC	CAWRLGMMETQYF
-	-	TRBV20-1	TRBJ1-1	TGCAGTGCTCTAAGGGGAACTGAAGCTTTCTTT	CSALRGTEAFF
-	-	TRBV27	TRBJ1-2	TGTGCCAGCAGTCCCCCCGGGAGATATGGCTACACCTTC	CASSPPGRYGYTF
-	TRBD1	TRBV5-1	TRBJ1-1	TGCGCCAGCAGCTTGTACGGGACAGTCTTGAACACTGAAGCTTTCTTT	CASSLYGTVLNTEAFF
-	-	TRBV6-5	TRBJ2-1	TGTGCCAGCAGTTACGGGGACAATGAGCAGTTCTTC	CASSYGDNEQFF
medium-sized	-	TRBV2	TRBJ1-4	TGTGCCAGCAGGAGGACAGAGCGTGACGAAAAACTGTTTTTT	CASRRTERDEKLFF
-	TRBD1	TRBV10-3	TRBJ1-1	TGTGCCATCAGTGGTACGACAGGGAGGGCTGAAGCTTTCTTT	CAISGTTGRAEAFF
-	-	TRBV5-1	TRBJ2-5	TGCGCCAGCAGTTCTAGCCAAGAGACCCAGTACTTC	CASSSSQETQYF
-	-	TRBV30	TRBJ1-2	TGTGCCTGGAGTGTTTCCGGGGGAGGCGGGGGCTACACCTTC	CAWSVSGGGGGYTF
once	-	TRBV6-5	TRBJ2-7	TGTGCCAGCAGTTCCGACAGTCGCGAGCAGTACTTC	CASSSDSREQYF
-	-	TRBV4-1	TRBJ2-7	TGCGCCAGCAGCCAAGATAGGGACTTGGGTTACGAGCAGTACTTC	CASSQDRDLGYEQYF
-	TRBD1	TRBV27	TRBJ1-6	TGTGCCAGCAGGCCCGAGACAGGGTTTGCGGCACCCCTCCACTTT	CASRPETGFAAPLHF
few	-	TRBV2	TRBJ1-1	TGTGCCAGCAGTGGGCTCATGAACACTGAAGCTTTCTTT	CASSGLMNTEAFF
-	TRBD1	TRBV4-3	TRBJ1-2	TGCGCCAGCAGCCAAAGTAACAGGGGCGGGACCTATGGCTACACCTTC	CASSQSNRGGTYGYTF
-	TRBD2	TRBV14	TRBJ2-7	TGTGCCAGCAGCCAAGATATAAGGGAGCGGGGGGGCTACGAGCAGTACTTC	CASSQDIRERGGYEQYF
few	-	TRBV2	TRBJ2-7	TGTGCCAGCAGTGAAAGGGGAAGGGCCTACGAGCAGTACTTC	CASSERGRAYEQYF
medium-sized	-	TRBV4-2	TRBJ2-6	TGTGCCAGCAGCCAAGAGCAGGGGACTGGGGCCAACGTCCTGACTTTC	CASSQEQGTGANVLTF
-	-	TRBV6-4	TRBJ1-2	TGTGCCAGCAGTGACTCCAGGGAGACGAATGGCTACACCTTC	CASSDSRETNGYTF
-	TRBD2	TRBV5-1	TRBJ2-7	TGCGCCAGCAGAGACGCTAGCGGGGGGCTCATTCCCTACGAGCAGTACTTC	CASRDASGGLIPYEQYF
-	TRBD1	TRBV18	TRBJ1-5	TGTGCCAGCTCACAGGCGGGACAGGACTATCAGCCCCAGCATTTT	CASSQAGQDYQPQHF
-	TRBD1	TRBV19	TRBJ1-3	TGTGCCAGTAGTGTGGGACAGGGCGGAGGAAACACCATATATTTT	CASSVGQGGGNTIYF
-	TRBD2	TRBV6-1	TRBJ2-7	TGTGCCAGCAGTGTCGCGGGGGAGATCTGGGACGAGCAGTACTTC	CASSVAGEIWDEQYF
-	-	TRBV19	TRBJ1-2	TGTGCCAGTAGATTCCCCACGGGGGGCTACTATGGCTACACCTTC	CASRFPTGGYYGYTF
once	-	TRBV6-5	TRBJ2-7	TGTGCCAGCAGTTTAACCGCGGGGGCCTTCGCCTACGAGCAGTACTTC	CASSLTAGAFAYEQYF
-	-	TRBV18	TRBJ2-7	TGTGCCAGCTCACTCAGAGGTACCCCGGACGAGCAGTACTTC	CASSLRGTPDEQYF
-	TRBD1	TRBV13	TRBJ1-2	TGTGCCAGCAGCTTACGGACAGGGCCCTTCTATGGCTACACCTTC	CASSLRTGPFYGYTF
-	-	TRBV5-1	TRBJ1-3	TGCGCCAGCAGCTCGTCGGGGGGTGGAAACACCATATATTTT	CASSSSGGGNTIYF
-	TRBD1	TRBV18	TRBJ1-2	TGTGCCAGCTCACCACTGGGACAGGGACGCTATGGCTACACCTTC	CASSPLGQGRYGYTF
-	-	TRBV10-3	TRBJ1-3	TGTGCCATCAGTGAGTCGGGGTACTCTGGAAACACCATATATTTT	CAISESGYSGNTIYF
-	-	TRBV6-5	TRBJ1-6	TGTGCCAGCAGTTACTTCGACAGCAATAATTCACCCCTCCACTTT	CASSYFDSNNSPLHF
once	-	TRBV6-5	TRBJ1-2	TGTGCCAGCAGTCCCCAGGGAGGGAGCTATGGCTACACCTTC	CASSPQGGSYGYTF
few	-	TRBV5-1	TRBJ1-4	TGCGCCAGCAGCCCCGGGCTTACGAATGAAAAACTGTTTTTT	CASSPGLTNEKLFF